One and the same sample provided the 22 T cell receptor beta chains below, sequenced in a study of control samples from healthy donors and cancer patients. This table comes from immunoSEQ multiplex PCR, and its TCRdb copy is limited to in-frame clones, with some not included. The sample has fewer than 70,000 clones; more than 80% are singletons. Sequenced: PBMCs. These receptors originate from a woman aged 45-59 years with lung cancer.

The chain is built from TRBV6-2 or TRBV6-3 and TRBJ1-5; D unclear. CDR3 length: 14 residues. The germline gives CDR1 MNHEY, CDR2 SVGEGT. The V and J ends lost 5 bases and 3 bases respectively, with 11 bases between them. The CDR3 sequence is CASSAGRDNQPQHF. The CDR3 coding sequence is TGTGCCAGCAGTGCAGGACGGGACAATCAGCCCCAGCATTTT.

This rearrangement joins TRBV7-9 to TRBJ1-3; possible D gene TRBD1, 5 bases. CDR3 length: 14 amino acids. V was cut by 5 bases and J by 3 bases, with 11 bases left in between. CDR1 and CDR2 from the germline V gene are SEHNR and FQNEAQ (reference sequence). The CDR3 DNA reads as TGTGCCAGCAGCAGCCGGGGCCTTGGAAACACCATATATTTT. Encoded protein: CASSSRGLGNTIYF.

J is TRBJ1-6 and V is TRBV6-2 or TRBV6-3; D not resolved. CDR3 length equals 15 residues. Germline loops: CDR1 MNHEY, CDR2 SVGEGT. Between the trimmed V and J ends, which lost 2 bases and 8 bases, there was a span of 13 bases. CDR3: CASSYGRRDHSPLHF. The CDR3 DNA is TGTGCCAGCAGTTACGGACGGCGGGATCATTCACCCCTCCACTTT.

This clone was recorded once. The gene calls are TRBV9 and TRBJ1-1; D gene ambiguous. V lost 0 bases and J lost 7, with 10 bases in between. CDR3 length: 13 residues. Germline V CDR1 and CDR2: SGDLS, YYNGEE. CDR3 in amino acids: CASSVEVEGEAFF. The CDR3 region has the DNA TGTGCCAGCAGCGTAGAAGTTGAGGGTGAAGCTTTCTTT.

The rearrangement links TRBV3-1 (or the pseudogene TRBV3-2) to TRBJ2-7, with TRBD1 matching 7 bases. The CDR3 runs 17 residues. V trimming: 0 bases; J trimming: 0 bases; junction bases outside the gene matches: 8. The germline V gene encodes CDR1 LGHDT and CDR2 YNNKEL (reference sequence). CDR3: CASSQDGEQGLSYEQYF. The CDR3 coding sequence is TGTGCCAGCAGCCAAGATGGTGAACAGGGGCTCTCCTACGAGCAGTACTTC.

The chain recombines TRBV25-1 with TRBJ1-5; perhaps TRBD1 as D (6 bases). The CDR3 is 14 amino acids. V gave up 3 bases and J gave up 5 bases, with 11 bases separating them. Per the germline V gene, CDR1 is MGHDK and CDR2 is SYGVNS. CDR3 sequence reads: CASSDAGVDQPQHF. The CDR3 DNA is TGTGCCAGCAGTGATGCAGGGGTGGATCAGCCCCAGCATTTT.

CDR3 sequence (DNA): TGCAGCGTTTTAGCGGGGGGGACAGATACGCAGTATTTT. Residues: CSVLAGGTDTQYF. The V gene is TRBV29-1, the J gene TRBJ2-3; TRBD2 matches at 11 bases. CDR1 and CDR2 from the germline V gene are SQVTM and ANQGSEA. The CDR3 has 13 amino acids. Unmatched junction bases numbered 1, after V lost 5 bases and J lost 3 bases.

This clone has just a few counts. This chain connects TRBV7-3 to TRBJ2-2; TRBD2 aligns across 7 bases. The germline V gene encodes CDR1 SGHTA and CDR2 FQGTGA. V shed 0 bases and J 5 bases; nucleotides not matched to a gene: 6. CDR3 length: 16 amino acids. CDR3 DNA sequence: TGTGCCAGCAGCTTAACGATGGGCGGGGGTACCGGGGAGCTGTTTTTT. It codes for CASSLTMGGGTGELFF. Looking up the rest from reference TRBV7-3 and TRBJ2-2 gives the full variable domain: GAGVSQTPSNKVTEKGKYVELRCDPISGHTALYWYRQSLGQGPEFLIYFQGTGAADDSGLPNDRFFAVRPEGSVSTLKIQRTERGDSAVYLCASSLTMGGGTGELFFGEGSRLTVL.

The genes are TRBV2 and TRBJ1-1; D uncertain. V was clipped by 6 bases and J by 0 bases, with 11 bases between them. This CDR3 region has 14 residues. Germline CDR1 SNHLY, CDR2 FYNNEI. CDR3: CASSLLRVNTEAFF. The CDR3 nucleotides are TGTGCCAGCAGCCTGCTGAGGGTGAACACTGAAGCTTTCTTT.

The chain carries TRBV6-4 and TRBJ1-1, with 10 bases fitting TRBD1. Germline-derived CDR1 and CDR2 are MRHNA and SNTAGT. There are 15 residues in the CDR3. The J segment lost 1 base and the V segment lost 3 bases, leaving 2 bases of the junction unmatched. CDR3 amino acids: CASSERTGGNTEAFF. CDR3 in DNA: TGTGCCAGCAGTGAGAGGACAGGGGGGAACACTGAAGCTTTCTTT.

There are a few counts of this clone. The chain combines TRBV4-2 with TRBJ1-2; D unresolved. The CDR3 sequence is 13 residues long. Germline lookup yields CDR1 LGHNA and CDR2 YNFKEQ. Trimming pared 0 bases from V and 8 bases from J, leaving 10 bases between. CDR3 in amino acids: CASSQEDGSGYTF. DNA of the CDR3: TGTGCCAGCAGCCAAGAAGATGGATCAGGCTACACCTTC.

This chain uses TRBV7-6 with TRBJ1-2; D is possibly TRBD1 (5 bases). V lost 8 bases and J lost 7, with 23 bases in between. The V gene's germline CDR1 is SGHVS and CDR2 FNYEAQ. The CDR3 is 15 residues long. The CDR3 coding sequence is TGTGCCAGCGTTGGCCTCACGGACATTAGGGGTGGCTACACCTTC. It specifies CASVGLTDIRGGYTF. The entire variable domain, with the rest obtained from reference TRBV7-6 and TRBJ1-2, is as follows: GAGVSQSPRYKVTKRGQDVALRCDPISGHVSLYWYRQALGQGPEFLTYFNYEAQQDKSGLPNDRFSAERPEGSISTLTIQRTEQRDSAMYRCASVGLTDIRGGYTFGSGTRLTVV.

This clone was detected a few times. The CDR3 coding sequence is TGTGCCAGCAGCCCAACCCAGGGGTTGGGAACTGAAGCTTTCTTT. Translation: CASSPTQGLGTEAFF. The chain links TRBV14 to TRBJ1-1, with D perhaps matching TRBD1 (6 bases). Germline loops: CDR1 SGHDN, CDR2 FVKESK. V lost 4 bases and J lost 5, with 17 bases in between. The CDR3 sequence is 15 residues long.

The chain couples TRBV5-1 to TRBJ2-5; TRBD1 agrees at 7 bases. V gave up 1 base and J gave up 4 bases; unmatched junction bases: 1. This CDR3 has 13 residues. The germline V gene encodes CDR1 SGHRS and CDR2 YFSETQ. The CDR3 protein is CASSLNRGETQYF. CDR3 nucleotide sequence: TGCGCCAGCAGCTTGAACAGGGGAGAGACCCAGTACTTC.

The chain's CDR3 is CASSIVVGGVVLNQPQHF. The CDR3 coding sequence is TGTGCCAGTAGTATCGTCGTGGGCGGGGTCGTTCTCAATCAGCCCCAGCATTTT. The gene calls are TRBV19 and TRBJ1-5, with no clear D. The CDR3 is 18 amino acids. Deletions cut 3 bases from V and 3 bases from J, with 21 bases between. Looked up from germline, CDR1 is LNHDA and CDR2 is SQIVND (reference sequence).

This clone occurred a few times. The V and J genes are TRBV6-5 and TRBJ2-7, with TRBD1 matching 7 bases. The CDR3 has 13 residues. Per the germline V gene, CDR1 is MNHEY and CDR2 is SVGAGI. V was clipped by 4 bases and J by 5 bases; unmatched bases: 5. The CDR3 is CASSSRQGHEQYF. The CDR3 nucleotides read TGTGCCAGCAGTTCAAGACAGGGCCACGAGCAGTACTTC.

The chain has TRBV24-1 and TRBJ1-2; D uncertain. The CDR3 totals 11 residues. Germline values: CDR1 KGHDR, CDR2 SFDVKD. Trimming removed 4 bases from V and 5 bases from J, with 4 bases in between. The CDR3 nucleotides are TGTGCCACCAGTGACTGGTATGGCTACACCTTC. This gives the protein CATSDWYGYTF.

This clone was seen just once. The genes are TRBV18 and TRBJ2-7; 9 bases agree with TRBD1. The V segment lost 5 bases and the J segment 2 bases; nucleotides outside the gene matches: 4. The germline V gene encodes CDR1 KGHSH and CDR2 LQKENI. The CDR3 extends over 14 amino acids. The CDR3 loop is CASSDRDRAYEQYF. In DNA, the CDR3 is TGTGCCAGCTCAGACCGGGACAGGGCCTACGAGCAGTACTTC.

This clone was seen only a few times. The chain recombines TRBV5-6 with TRBJ1-5; D perhaps matches TRBD1 (5 bases). The germline V and J ends were trimmed by 2 bases and 4 bases, with 16 bases remaining between them. CDR1 and CDR2 from the germline V gene are SGHDT and YYEEEE. The CDR3 totals 16 residues. This CDR3 reads CASSFRGGGINQPQHF. The DNA for the CDR3 is TGTGCCAGCAGCTTCCGCGGGGGAGGAATAAATCAGCCCCAGCATTTT.

The chain carries TRBV25-1 and TRBJ1-1; D not certain. CDR1 and CDR2 (germline): MGHDK, SYGVNS. CDR3 length: 14 residues. Trimming took 2 bases from V and 5 from J, leaving 12 bases between them. The DNA of the CDR3 is TGTGCCAGCAGTGAAAGCTTCGTGGGTACTGAAGCTTTCTTT. Protein sequence: CASSESFVGTEAFF.

The chain carries TRBV27 and TRBJ2-5; D might be TRBD2 (5 bases). Germline V gene data show CDR1 as MNHEY and CDR2 as SMNVEV (reference sequence). V gave up 6 bases and J gave up 5 bases, with 16 bases separating them. The length of the CDR3 is 14 residues. The CDR3 coding sequence is TGTGCCAGCAGCCCTGTACTCCGGAGGGAGACCCAGTACTTC. Translation gives CASSPVLRRETQYF.

The chain recombines TRBV4-1 with TRBJ1-2; D possibly corresponds to TRBD1 (5 bases). The CDR3 loop spans 15 amino acids. The V gene lost 2 bases and the J gene lost 2 bases, with 12 bases spanning the gap. Germline V gene data show CDR1 as MGHRA and CDR2 as YSYEKL. The CDR3 spells CASSQRSGVNYGYTF. CDR3 nucleotides: TGCGCCAGCAGCCAAAGGTCGGGGGTGAACTATGGCTACACCTTC.